This T cell receptor (beta chain) is drawn from a study of cytotoxic CD8 clonotypes in ibrutinib-treated CLL. General study results and limits: Clonality increased at ibrutinib response and stayed stable in sustained remission. At progression, however, it fell back toward baseline. Public clonotypes were rare and shrank or held steady on treatment. For progressing versus sustained-remission patients, sampling times were not the same.

Generated by immunoSEQ multiplex PCR, the TCRdb table keeps only in-frame clones and is missing some. The sample holds around 70,000 clones, roughly nine tenths seen once. V dropped 4 bases and J dropped 4; count of bases not matched to a gene: 4. This CDR3 has 15 amino acids. Germline V gene data show CDR1 as LGHNA and CDR2 as YNFKEQ. A note on this clone: Antigen: not known.

The chain employs TRBV4-2 and TRBJ2-2, with 9 nucleotides matching TRBD2. The origin of this receptor is a human donor with chronic lymphocytic leukemia. Sequenced material: PBMCs, taken after 12 months of ibrutinib treatment. The CDR3 DNA sequence: TGTGCCAGCAGCCCTAGCGGGGCCGGCACCGGGGAGCTGTTTTTT. It translates to CASSPSGAGTGELFF.